The sequence of this TCR beta chain was determined in a study of blood T cell repertoires in COVID-19. In the study overall: COVID-19 samples, acute and convalescent, were from the United States, Italy and Spain. T cells, B-cell-depleted T cells, or PBMCs provided the cDNA or gDNA that served as material.

This clone was counted once. Original handling: By means of reference gene primer amplification, nucleated cell counts were estimated. The data were produced by immunoSEQ multiplex PCR, yet TCRdb's version contains in-frame clones alone and is incomplete. That table is the source of V, J and clone size, and D and trimming were worked out from the DNA. The sample contains more than 55,000 clones, approximately 92% of which appear only once. The specimen was peripheral blood. The receptor comes from a man older than 75 with acute or convalescent COVID-19.

The CDR3 nucleotides are TGTGCCAGCACCCCCGAGGCAGGGGGATCGGGACCGAACTACAATGAGCAGTTCTTC. This translates into CASTPEAGGSGPNYNEQFF. The V call is TRBV21-1, the J call TRBJ2-1; TRBD1, the D gene given by the table, was not confirmed from the DNA. TRBV21-1 is recorded as a pseudogene. CDR3 length: 19 amino acids.